The rows below give T cell receptor beta chains drawn from one sample of a study of T-cell reconstitution after alpha-beta-depleted transplantation in children. TCRdb reprocessed the PCR reads via MiXCR and lists one record per CDR3 protein. The profile covers around 190,000 distinct CDR3 sequences, with under 8.5% appearing a single time and approximately 5.7% taken by the ten largest. The sequencing used PBMCs, collected before TCRalphabeta/CD19-depleted stem cell transplant. Source of these receptors: a boy under 10 years old with acute lymphoblastic leukemia, due to receive a stem cell transplant. Both conserved end residues are part of each CDR3. Fields, in order: J gene, CDR3 length, D gene, V gene, clone size, CDR3 protein, CDR3 DNA. A D gene is named only where the DNA matches it firmly. Clone sizes are given selectively: once, few, many, or a class where the clone is expanded.

J gene: TRBJ1-5; CDR3 length: 13; D gene: -; V gene: TRBV6-4; clone size: -; CDR3 protein: CASSAGAGQPQHF; CDR3 DNA: TGTGCCAGCAGTGCGGGGGCCGGACAGCCCCAGCATTTT
J gene: TRBJ2-1; CDR3 length: 15; D gene: TRBD1; V gene: TRBV7-3; clone size: -; CDR3 protein: CASSLPGTGNNEQFF; CDR3 DNA: TGTGCCAGCAGCTTGCCCGGGACAGGGAACAATGAGCAGTTCTTC
J gene: TRBJ1-1; CDR3 length: 16; D gene: -; V gene: TRBV28; clone size: many; CDR3 protein: CASSFRLRVRGTEAFF; CDR3 DNA: TGTGCCAGCAGTTTCAGGTTGAGAGTACGAGGCACTGAAGCTTTCTTT
J gene: TRBJ2-2; CDR3 length: 15; D gene: TRBD1; V gene: TRBV11-1; clone size: many; CDR3 protein: CASRDRARNTGELFF; CDR3 DNA: TGTGCCAGCAGAGACAGGGCCAGGAACACCGGGGAGCTGTTTTTT
J gene: TRBJ1-1; CDR3 length: 17; D gene: TRBD1; V gene: TRBV28; clone size: many; CDR3 protein: CASSNYPGGQGNTEAFF; CDR3 DNA: TGTGCCAGCAGTAATTACCCAGGGGGACAGGGAAACACTGAAGCTTTCTTT
J gene: TRBJ2-7; CDR3 length: 14; D gene: -; V gene: TRBV12-3/TRBV12-4; clone size: many; CDR3 protein: CASRQGGTSYEQYF; CDR3 DNA: TGTGCCAGCAGGCAAGGGGGAACCTCCTACGAGCAGTACTTC
J gene: TRBJ2-1; CDR3 length: 20; D gene: TRBD2; V gene: TRBV10-3; clone size: -; CDR3 protein: CAISEPYSGSSPFSYNEQFF; CDR3 DNA: TGTGCCATCAGTGAACCCTATAGCGGGAGTTCCCCCTTCTCCTACAATGAGCAGTTCTTC
J gene: TRBJ2-3; CDR3 length: 15; D gene: -; V gene: TRBV24-1; clone size: -; CDR3 protein: CATSDVWGASDTQYF; CDR3 DNA: TGTGCCACCAGTGATGTGTGGGGGGCCTCCGATACGCAGTATTTT
J gene: TRBJ2-7; CDR3 length: 14; D gene: -; V gene: TRBV5-1; clone size: many; CDR3 protein: CASHPGTAGLEQYF; CDR3 DNA: TGCGCCAGTCACCCCGGGACGGCGGGCCTCGAGCAGTACTTC
J gene: TRBJ2-3; CDR3 length: 15; D gene: -; V gene: TRBV6-1; clone size: many; CDR3 protein: CASSLRLTSADTQYF; CDR3 DNA: TGTGCCAGCAGCCTACGACTAACCTCAGCGGATACGCAGTATTTT
J gene: TRBJ2-1; CDR3 length: 19; D gene: -; V gene: TRBV18; clone size: few; CDR3 protein: CASSPAGSLAVLFYNEQFF; CDR3 DNA: TGTGCCAGCTCACCCGCGGGAAGTTTAGCGGTCCTTTTTTACAATGAGCAGTTCTTC
J gene: TRBJ2-7; CDR3 length: 13; D gene: -; V gene: TRBV28; clone size: few; CDR3 protein: CASSSREDHEQYF; CDR3 DNA: TGTGCCAGCAGTTCCAGGGAGGACCACGAGCAGTACTTC
J gene: TRBJ1-5; CDR3 length: 13; D gene: TRBD1; V gene: TRBV29-1; clone size: many; CDR3 protein: CSVPGTGSQPQHF; CDR3 DNA: TGCAGCGTTCCCGGGACAGGTTCTCAGCCCCAGCATTTT
J gene: TRBJ1-5; CDR3 length: 17; D gene: TRBD1; V gene: TRBV27; clone size: many; CDR3 protein: CASSLYERDRVIQPQHF; CDR3 DNA: TGTGCCAGCAGTTTATACGAGAGGGACAGGGTGATTCAGCCCCAGCATTTT
J gene: TRBJ2-7; CDR3 length: 13; D gene: -; V gene: TRBV11-2; clone size: many; CDR3 protein: CASSGPQGYEQYF; CDR3 DNA: TGTGCCAGCAGCGGACCGCAGGGTTACGAGCAGTACTTC
J gene: TRBJ2-3; CDR3 length: 15; D gene: -; V gene: TRBV7-2; clone size: many; CDR3 protein: CASSLSLTSSHTQYF; CDR3 DNA: TGTGCCAGCAGCTTATCGTTAACTAGCTCCCATACGCAGTATTTT
J gene: TRBJ2-7; CDR3 length: 11; D gene: -; V gene: TRBV29-1; clone size: many; CDR3 protein: CSAKGGYEQYF; CDR3 DNA: TGCAGCGCCAAGGGCGGCTACGAGCAGTACTTC
J gene: TRBJ2-1; CDR3 length: 14; D gene: TRBD2; V gene: TRBV20-1; clone size: many; CDR3 protein: CSAPSGGPYNEQFF; CDR3 DNA: TGCAGTGCCCCGAGCGGGGGACCCTACAATGAGCAGTTCTTC
J gene: TRBJ1-1; CDR3 length: 12; D gene: -; V gene: TRBV20-1; clone size: -; CDR3 protein: CSVAGEHTEAFF; CDR3 DNA: TGCAGTGTCGCCGGGGAGCACACTGAAGCTTTCTTT
J gene: TRBJ2-3; CDR3 length: 14; D gene: TRBD2; V gene: TRBV9; clone size: many; CDR3 protein: CASSGTSGSNTQYF; CDR3 DNA: TGTGCCAGCAGCGGGACTAGCGGGAGTAATACGCAGTATTTT
J gene: TRBJ2-6; CDR3 length: 15; D gene: -; V gene: TRBV7-3; clone size: -; CDR3 protein: CASSGVSSGANVLTF; CDR3 DNA: TGTGCCAGCAGCGGGGTTAGCTCTGGGGCCAACGTCCTGACTTTC
J gene: TRBJ2-1; CDR3 length: 17; D gene: -; V gene: TRBV7-2; clone size: many; CDR3 protein: CASSLVGSSYAYNEQFF; CDR3 DNA: TGTGCCAGCAGCTTAGTTGGCTCTTCATATGCCTACAATGAGCAGTTCTTC
J gene: TRBJ1-1; CDR3 length: 14; D gene: -; V gene: TRBV30; clone size: -; CDR3 protein: CAWNRDTLNTEAFF; CDR3 DNA: TGTGCCTGGAACCGGGACACCTTGAACACTGAAGCTTTCTTT
J gene: TRBJ2-7; CDR3 length: 17; D gene: -; V gene: TRBV6-5; clone size: few; CDR3 protein: CASSYPDKGVSSYEQYF; CDR3 DNA: TGTGCCAGCAGTTACCCGGATAAGGGGGTTAGCTCCTACGAGCAGTACTTC
J gene: TRBJ1-2; CDR3 length: 13; D gene: -; V gene: TRBV7-2; clone size: few; CDR3 protein: CASSSRRDRGYTF; CDR3 DNA: TGTGCCAGCAGCTCCCGCAGGGATCGCGGCTACACCTTC
J gene: TRBJ1-1; CDR3 length: 14; D gene: -; V gene: TRBV7-2; clone size: few; CDR3 protein: CASSLRLGNTEAFF; CDR3 DNA: TGTGCCAGCAGCTTAAGGCTGGGGAACACTGAAGCTTTCTTT
J gene: TRBJ2-2; CDR3 length: 15; D gene: -; V gene: TRBV20-1; clone size: many; CDR3 protein: CSARHLAVATGELFF; CDR3 DNA: TGCAGTGCTAGACATCTAGCAGTGGCGACCGGGGAGCTGTTTTTT
J gene: TRBJ2-1; CDR3 length: 14; D gene: -; V gene: TRBV28; clone size: many; CDR3 protein: CASSLGGRGTPTFF; CDR3 DNA: TGTGCCAGCAGTTTAGGGGGTCGGGGGACGCCGACGTTCTTC
J gene: TRBJ1-6; CDR3 length: 15; D gene: TRBD1; V gene: TRBV28; clone size: -; CDR3 protein: CASSQWDRGISPLHF; CDR3 DNA: TGTGCCAGCAGTCAATGGGACAGGGGAATTTCACCCCTCCACTTT
J gene: TRBJ1-2; CDR3 length: 14; D gene: TRBD1; V gene: TRBV27; clone size: few; CDR3 protein: CASSDRGGVDGYTF; CDR3 DNA: TGTGCCAGCAGCGACAGAGGGGGCGTAGATGGCTACACCTTC
J gene: TRBJ2-4; CDR3 length: 14; D gene: -; V gene: TRBV7-2; clone size: few; CDR3 protein: CASSHARTLDIQYF; CDR3 DNA: TGTGCCAGCAGCCACGCGCGGACTCTTGACATTCAGTACTTC
J gene: TRBJ2-5; CDR3 length: 12; D gene: -; V gene: TRBV5-1; clone size: many; CDR3 protein: CASSYGPGTQYF; CDR3 DNA: TGCGCCAGCAGCTACGGACCCGGGACCCAGTACTTC
J gene: TRBJ1-2; CDR3 length: 13; D gene: TRBD1; V gene: TRBV7-9; clone size: many; CDR3 protein: CASSVGQSYGYTF; CDR3 DNA: TGTGCCAGCAGCGTGGGACAGTCCTATGGCTACACCTTC
J gene: TRBJ1-6; CDR3 length: 19; D gene: -; V gene: TRBV7-4; clone size: many; CDR3 protein: CASISYLPQESSYNSPLHF; CDR3 DNA: TGTGCCAGCATCTCCTACCTACCACAGGAGAGCTCCTATAATTCACCCCTCCACTTT
J gene: TRBJ2-3; CDR3 length: 14; D gene: -; V gene: TRBV5-5; clone size: many; CDR3 protein: CASSASVSTDTQYF; CDR3 DNA: TGTGCCAGCAGCGCAAGTGTGAGCACAGATACGCAGTATTTT
J gene: TRBJ2-5; CDR3 length: 17; D gene: TRBD2; V gene: TRBV5-5; clone size: many; CDR3 protein: CASSVPVAGGPRETQYF; CDR3 DNA: TGTGCCAGCAGCGTCCCCGTAGCGGGAGGGCCGAGAGAGACCCAGTACTTC
J gene: TRBJ2-2; CDR3 length: 15; D gene: TRBD2; V gene: TRBV20-1; clone size: -; CDR3 protein: CSARLAGDPTGELFF; CDR3 DNA: TGCAGTGCTAGGTTAGCGGGAGACCCGACCGGGGAGCTGTTTTTT
J gene: TRBJ2-7; CDR3 length: 12; D gene: -; V gene: TRBV28; clone size: many; CDR3 protein: CASSSLKYEQYF; CDR3 DNA: TGTGCCAGCAGTTCCCTCAAATACGAGCAGTACTTC
J gene: TRBJ2-7; CDR3 length: 12; D gene: -; V gene: TRBV20-1; clone size: few; CDR3 protein: CSASLLAYEQYF; CDR3 DNA: TGCAGTGCTAGTCTACTAGCCTACGAGCAGTACTTC
J gene: TRBJ2-7; CDR3 length: 14; D gene: -; V gene: TRBV7-2; clone size: -; CDR3 protein: CASSRGDSFYEQYF; CDR3 DNA: TGTGCCAGCAGCCGCGGGGACAGCTTCTACGAGCAGTACTTC
J gene: TRBJ1-2; CDR3 length: 12; D gene: -; V gene: TRBV12-3/TRBV12-4; clone size: many; CDR3 protein: CASSPGGMGYTF; CDR3 DNA: TGTGCCAGCAGCCCGGGAGGAATGGGCTACACCTTC
J gene: TRBJ2-1; CDR3 length: 23; D gene: -; V gene: TRBV29-1; clone size: many; CDR3 protein: CSVDAAVGSGVEDSRVRGNEQFF; CDR3 DNA: TGCAGCGTTGATGCGGCAGTCGGAAGTGGAGTGGAGGACAGCCGCGTAAGGGGCAATGAGCAGTTCTTC
J gene: TRBJ2-7; CDR3 length: 19; D gene: TRBD2; V gene: TRBV20-1; clone size: many; CDR3 protein: CSARSEVSGLAGGFYEQYF; CDR3 DNA: TGCAGTGCTAGATCGGAGGTATCGGGACTAGCGGGAGGCTTCTACGAGCAGTACTTC
J gene: TRBJ2-7; CDR3 length: 12; D gene: -; V gene: TRBV5-1; clone size: many; CDR3 protein: CASSLEYREQYF; CDR3 DNA: TGCGCCAGCAGCTTGGAGTATCGGGAGCAGTACTTC
J gene: TRBJ2-5; CDR3 length: 14; D gene: -; V gene: TRBV29-1; clone size: many; CDR3 protein: CSVESGWSLKTQYF; CDR3 DNA: TGCAGCGTTGAATCAGGGTGGTCTCTGAAGACCCAGTACTTC
J gene: TRBJ1-6; CDR3 length: 15; D gene: TRBD1; V gene: TRBV7-8; clone size: many; CDR3 protein: CASSPQQGAHSPLHF; CDR3 DNA: TGTGCCAGCAGCCCTCAACAGGGGGCGCATTCACCCCTCCACTTT
J gene: TRBJ2-2; CDR3 length: 17; D gene: TRBD2; V gene: TRBV20-1; clone size: -; CDR3 protein: CSASPYSGLASPGELFF; CDR3 DNA: TGCAGTGCGAGTCCCTATTCGGGACTAGCATCACCCGGGGAGCTGTTTTTT
J gene: TRBJ2-5; CDR3 length: 12; D gene: -; V gene: TRBV3-1; clone size: few; CDR3 protein: CASTQDWETQYF; CDR3 DNA: TGTGCCAGCACCCAAGATTGGGAGACCCAGTACTTC
J gene: TRBJ2-3; CDR3 length: 17; D gene: TRBD1; V gene: TRBV29-1; clone size: many; CDR3 protein: CSVPGSGQAILTDTQYF; CDR3 DNA: TGCAGCGTTCCAGGGTCTGGACAGGCAATACTCACAGATACGCAGTATTTT
J gene: TRBJ2-7; CDR3 length: 14; D gene: -; V gene: TRBV13; clone size: many; CDR3 protein: CASSSPGQAYEQYF; CDR3 DNA: TGTGCCAGCAGCTCCCCAGGCCAGGCCTACGAGCAGTACTTC
J gene: TRBJ2-5; CDR3 length: 13; D gene: TRBD2; V gene: TRBV20-1; clone size: many; CDR3 protein: CRGNGLAGNSGYF; CDR3 DNA: TGCAGGGGAAACGGACTAGCGGGGAACTCCGGGTACTTC
J gene: TRBJ2-5; CDR3 length: 15; D gene: -; V gene: TRBV5-5; clone size: -; CDR3 protein: CASSLVLSGEETQYF; CDR3 DNA: TGTGCCAGCAGCTTGGTTTTGTCTGGCGAAGAGACCCAGTACTTC
J gene: TRBJ2-1; CDR3 length: 16; D gene: TRBD2; V gene: TRBV28; clone size: -; CDR3 protein: CASSPVRGGLSNDQFF; CDR3 DNA: TGTGCCAGCAGTCCCGTGCGGGGGGGCCTCTCCAATGATCAGTTCTTC
J gene: TRBJ2-3; CDR3 length: 16; D gene: TRBD1; V gene: TRBV28; clone size: -; CDR3 protein: CASSLEQGAVTDTQYF; CDR3 DNA: TGTGCCAGCAGTTTAGAACAGGGGGCGGTTACAGATACGCAGTATTTT